The 27 T cell receptor beta chains in this list originate from one sample, sequenced in a study of T cells in Graves' hyperthyroidism and ophthalmopathy. Amplified TCR beta CDR3 regions derived from RNA transcripts. The study used the HTBI primer set for a first-round RT-PCR of the TCR CDR3. One entry per CDR3 protein results from TCRdb running MiXCR on the multiplex PCR reads. This sample has hundreds of thousands of distinct CDR3 sequences, with roughly 40% found just once. The sequenced sample was blood. The receptors were sampled from a man aged 18-30 years with Graves' hyperthyroidism.

This clonotype was seen at least ten times. The chain has TRBV25-1 and TRBJ2-2, with 8 bases fitting TRBD2. The CDR3 spans 14 residues. In germline, CDR1 is MGHDK, CDR2 SYGVNS. The J segment lost 5 bases and the V segment lost 4 bases, leaving 3 bases of the junction unmatched. The CDR3 here is CASSGGLATGELFF. As DNA, the CDR3 is TGTGCCAGCAGTGGAGGACTAGCAACCGGGGAGCTGTTTTTT.

The rearrangement uses TRBV29-1 and TRBJ1-5; tentatively, D is TRBD1 (5 bases). V gave up 0 bases and J gave up 6 bases, with 9 bases separating them. The CDR3 runs 13 residues. Per the germline V gene, CDR1 is SQVTM and CDR2 is ANQGSEA. This CDR3 reads CSVEEGDGQPQHF. The CDR3 DNA follows: TGCAGCGTTGAAGAAGGGGACGGTCAGCCCCAGCATTTT.

The chain is built from TRBV6-5 and TRBJ1-3; 7 bases fit TRBD1. V lost 4 bases to trimming and J lost 0 bases; unmatched junction nucleotides: 3. Germline V gene data show CDR1 as MNHEY and CDR2 as SVGAGI. This CDR3 is built from 15 residues. This CDR3 reads CASSFAGGSGNTIYF. In DNA, the CDR3 is TGTGCCAGCAGTTTCGCAGGGGGCTCTGGAAACACCATATATTTT.

In this sample, this clonotype turned up many times. The chain recombines TRBV25-1 with TRBJ1-6; the D is unclear. Germline CDR1 is MGHDK and CDR2 is SYGVNS. The CDR3 runs to 13 residues. Trimming took 9 bases from V and 0 from J, leaving 6 bases between them. CDR3 DNA: TGTGCCAGTCACCGCTCCTATAATTCACCCCTCCACTTT. Protein: CASHRSYNSPLHF.

The sample holds a few counts of this clonotype. The chain carries TRBV5-1 and TRBJ2-7; D is undetermined. The V end was cut by 5 bases, the J end by 0 bases, with 9 bases between. The V gene's germline CDR1 is SGHRS and CDR2 YFSETQ. There are 13 residues in the CDR3. Written as DNA, the CDR3 is TGCGCCAGCAGGCTTGTTGGCTCCTACGAGCAGTACTTC. Translation: CASRLVGSYEQYF.

This clonotype was seen once. Since a much larger clone is just one base distant, this may be a read error. This sequence joins TRBV5-1 and TRBJ1-1, with 7 bases that match TRBD1. Germline trimming cut 3 bases from V and 7 bases from J; bases unmatched to any gene: 9. The CDR3 extends over 14 amino acids. CDR1 SGHRS and CDR2 YFSETQ come from the germline V gene. The CDR3 region is CASSWIGTDREAFF. CDR3 DNA: TGCGCCAGCAGCTGGATCGGGACAGATCGTGAAGCTTTCTTT.

V is TRBV4-1 and J is TRBJ2-7; the D gene is possibly TRBD2 (5 bases). Germline assignment: CDR1 MGHRA and CDR2 YSYEKL. V lost 2 bases to trimming and J lost 6 bases, with 11 bases between them. The CDR3 runs 13 residues. DNA of the CDR3: TGCGCCAGCAGCCAATCGGGGAGAACCGAGCAGTACTTC. Translating it yields CASSQSGRTEQYF.

The V and J genes are TRBV7-8 and TRBJ2-7, with a weak D call TRBD2 (5 bases). In germline, CDR1 is SGHVS, CDR2 FQNEAQ. Between the trimmed V and J ends, which lost 1 base and 2 bases, there was a span of 12 bases. CDR3 length: 15 amino acids. CDR3 in amino acids: CASSLGTFSPYEQYF. CDR3 nucleotide sequence: TGTGCCAGCAGCTTAGGGACTTTTAGCCCCTACGAGCAGTACTTC.

This clonotype was counted a few times. The chain employs TRBV5-6 and TRBJ1-6; a possible D gene is TRBD1 (6 bases). Trimming shortened V by 6 bases and J by 7 bases, and 17 bases separated the two germline ends. The CDR3 covers 15 residues. CDR1 SGHDT and CDR2 YYEEEE come from the germline V gene. CDR3 sequence: CASTSRGAGNSPLHF. As DNA, the CDR3 is TGTGCCAGCACCTCGAGGGGGGCAGGGAATTCACCCCTCCACTTT.

This chain links TRBV7-9 with TRBJ1-2; 9 bases map to TRBD1. CDR1 is SEHNR and CDR2 is FQNEAQ in the germline V gene (reference sequence). The V and J ends lost 4 bases and 8 bases, in that order; junction bases with no gene match: 8. The CDR3 runs 14 residues. The CDR3 protein is CASSSGTGYDGYTF. The CDR3 DNA reads TGTGCCAGCAGCTCCGGGACAGGGTATGACGGCTACACCTTC. The complete variable domain, with remaining parts taken from reference TRBV7-9 and TRBJ1-2, reads DTGVSQNPRHKITKRGQNVTFRCDPISEHNRLYWYRQTLGQGPEFLTYFQNEAQLEKSRLLSDRFSAERPKGSFSTLEIQRTEQGDSAMYLCASSSGTGYDGYTFGSGTRLTVV.

Many counts were recorded for this clonotype. The chain employs TRBV20-1 and TRBJ2-2; no definite D call. The germline V gene has CDR1 DFQATT and CDR2 SNEGSKA (reference sequence). The CDR3 loop spans 13 amino acids. V gave up 4 bases and J gave up 2 bases, with 8 bases separating them. The CDR3 protein is CSATGTNTGELFF. Written as DNA, the CDR3 is TGCAGTGCTACCGGAACTAACACCGGGGAGCTGTTTTTT.

This chain uses TRBV6-5 with TRBJ1-5, with D perhaps TRBD1 (6 bases). Germline CDR1 reads MNHEY; CDR2 reads SVGAGI. The CDR3 is made up of 14 amino acids. Trimming cost V 6 bases and J 4 bases, with 13 bases left between them. The DNA of the CDR3 is TGTGCCAGCAGCAACATTCAGGGGAATCAGCCCCAGCATTTT. It is translated as CASSNIQGNQPQHF.

As concerns this clonotype: This may be a read error: a much more frequent sequence differs by one nucleotide. The V call is TRBV7-3, the J call TRBJ2-6; a weak D match, TRBD2 (5 bases). This CDR3 has 16 amino acids. The germline CDR1 and CDR2 sequences are SGHTA and FQGTGA. The V end was cut by 6 bases, the J end by 2 bases, with 14 bases between. CDR3 sequence: CASSDLAGAGANVLTF. CDR3 DNA sequence: TGTGCCAGCAGTGATTTGGCCGGGGCTGGGGCCAACGTCCTGACTTTC.

This clonotype was found a few times. The chain uses TRBV6-5 and TRBJ1-1; 7 bases match TRBD1. There are 14 residues in the CDR3. V dropped 6 bases and J dropped 2; count of bases not matched to a gene: 6. Per the germline V gene, CDR1 is MNHEY and CDR2 is SVGAGI. The CDR3 loop reads CASRGQVLNTEAFF. In DNA, the CDR3 is TGTGCCAGCAGAGGACAGGTCCTTAACACTGAAGCTTTCTTT.

CDR3 DNA sequence: TGTGCCAGCTCCGGACCCGGGAACTACGAGCAGTACTTC. It translates to CASSGPGNYEQYF. The chain recombines TRBV9 with TRBJ2-7; D perhaps matches TRBD2 (5 bases). Germline-derived CDR1 and CDR2 are SGDLS and YYNGEE. The CDR3 consists of 13 residues. V gave up 7 bases and J gave up 3 bases, with 14 bases separating them. The whole variable domain, remainder taken from reference TRBV9 and TRBJ2-7, is DSGVTQTPKHLITATGQRVTLRCSPRSGDLSVYWYQQSLDQGLQFLIQYYNGEERAKGNILERFSAQQFPDLHSELNLSSLELGDSALYFCASSGPGNYEQYFGPGTRLTVT.

The rearrangement links TRBV10-3 to TRBJ2-5; 10 bases line up with TRBD1. The CDR3 is 13 residues long. Trimming removed 6 bases from V and 4 bases from J; junction bases left unmatched: 2. Germline V CDR1 and CDR2: ENHRY, SYGVKD. CDR3 loop: CAISGTGAETQYF. As DNA, the CDR3 is TGTGCCATCAGCGGGACAGGGGCAGAGACCCAGTACTTC.

The chain has TRBV19 and TRBJ2-6; 9 bases are a match to TRBD2. The CDR3 contains 15 residues. Germline CDR1 and CDR2: LNHDA and SQIVND (reference sequence). V lost 9 bases to trimming and J lost 9 bases; unmatched junction nucleotides: 12. The CDR3 coding sequence is TGTGCCAGCAGCGTAGGAAGCGGGGGGTACAACGTCCTGACTTTC. It yields the protein CASSVGSGGYNVLTF.

This chain uses TRBV6-2 or TRBV6-3 with TRBJ2-7; D possibly uses TRBD1 or TRBD2 (5 bases each). Trimming removed 0 bases from V and 4 bases from J, with 13 bases in between. In germline, CDR1 is MNHEY, CDR2 SVGEGT. The CDR3 spans 15 residues. The CDR3 protein is CASSYSGDGLYEQYF. In DNA, the CDR3 is TGTGCCAGCAGTTACTCGGGGGACGGATTATACGAGCAGTACTTC.

This clonotype was observed a few times. The V gene is TRBV7-9, the J gene TRBJ1-5; 8 positions agree with TRBD1. The junction had 5 bases not matched to a gene; V was cut back by 5 bases and J by 5 bases. Germline CDR1 and CDR2: SEHNR and FQNEAQ (reference sequence). CDR3 length equals 14 residues. The CDR3 reads CASSPGGFDQPQHF. The DNA for the CDR3 is TGTGCCAGCAGCCCAGGGGGCTTCGATCAGCCCCAGCATTTT.

With regard to this clonotype: A much larger clone differs from this one at a single base, so this may be a read error. The rearrangement uses TRBV29-1 and TRBJ2-7; 7 bases map to TRBD1. From germline, CDR1 is SQVTM and CDR2 ANQGSEA. Trimming took 0 bases from V and 6 from J; bases not matched to a gene: 5. CDR3 length: 13 residues. The CDR3 loop is CSVEEQGVSEQYF. CDR3 coding DNA: TGCAGCGTTGAAGAGCAGGGGGTTAGCGAGCAGTACTTC.

J is TRBJ2-5 and V is TRBV19; perhaps TRBD2 as D (7 bases). V shed 4 bases and J shed 5 bases, with 14 bases lying between them. Per the germline V gene, CDR1 is LNHDA and CDR2 is SQIVND (reference sequence). The CDR3 covers 14 residues. CDR3 nucleotides: TGTGCCAGTAGTAACCCGGGGGGCTGGGAGACCCAGTACTTC. Translated: CASSNPGGWETQYF.

The chain has TRBV4-1 and TRBJ2-7; weak D call: TRBD2 (7 bases). Trimming took off 1 base at V and 4 bases at J, with 17 bases between the two ends. Germline CDR1 is MGHRA and CDR2 is YSYEKL. This CDR3 contains 16 residues. CDR3 nucleotide sequence: TGCGCCAGCAGCCAAGGGCCCCAAGGGAGGGGGTACGAGCAGTACTTC. As protein: CASSQGPQGRGYEQYF.

V gene TRBV2 combines with J gene TRBJ1-2; D perhaps matches TRBD1 (5 bases). CDR3 size: 15 residues. CDR1 SNHLY and CDR2 FYNNEI come from the germline V gene. Trimming stripped 5 bases from V and 7 bases from J, with 20 bases between. The CDR3 DNA follows: TGTGCCAGCAGTTTATCGAAGTCGGGGGGAGGTGGCTACACCTTC. Residues: CASSLSKSGGGGYTF.

The V call is TRBV7-2, the J call TRBJ1-1; TRBD1 matches 11 bases. The CDR3 is 16 residues long. Germline V CDR1 and CDR2: SGHTA, FQGNSA. V lost 2 bases and J lost 1; bases outside the gene matches: 3. The CDR3 spells CASSLHGTGGNTEAFF. DNA of the CDR3: TGTGCCAGCAGCTTACATGGGACAGGGGGGAACACTGAAGCTTTCTTT.

This chain connects TRBV4-2 to TRBJ2-5; TRBD2 aligns across 8 bases. V dropped 4 bases and J dropped 2; count of bases not matched to a gene: 9. The germline V gene encodes CDR1 LGHNA and CDR2 YNFKEQ. The CDR3 consists of 16 residues. DNA for the CDR3: TGTGCCAGCAGCCCAGATCCACTAGCGGCGCAAGAGACCCAGTACTTC. Translation: CASSPDPLAAQETQYF.

The chain couples TRBV9 to TRBJ2-6; D tentatively reads TRBD1 or TRBD2 (5 bases each). The CDR3 has 19 residues. The germline gives CDR1 SGDLS, CDR2 YYNGEE. Trimming cost V 3 bases and J 4 bases, with 23 bases left between them. DNA for the CDR3: TGTGCCAGCAGCGGTTCCTCCGGGACGGGCGGTTCGGGGGCCAACGTCCTGACTTTC. Its protein product is CASSGSSGTGGSGANVLTF.

As to this clonotype: This sequence may be a read error, since a much larger clone differs from it by one base. The chain joins TRBV6-1 to TRBJ2-7, with TRBD2 identical over 9 bases. J gave up 6 bases and V 10 bases, and 13 bases lay outside the gene matches. Germline V CDR1 and CDR2: MNHNS, SASEGT. The CDR3 spans 14 residues. The CDR3 loop reads CATRAAGGLTEQYF. The CDR3 DNA reads TGTGCCACCAGGGCAGCGGGAGGATTGACCGAGCAGTACTTC.